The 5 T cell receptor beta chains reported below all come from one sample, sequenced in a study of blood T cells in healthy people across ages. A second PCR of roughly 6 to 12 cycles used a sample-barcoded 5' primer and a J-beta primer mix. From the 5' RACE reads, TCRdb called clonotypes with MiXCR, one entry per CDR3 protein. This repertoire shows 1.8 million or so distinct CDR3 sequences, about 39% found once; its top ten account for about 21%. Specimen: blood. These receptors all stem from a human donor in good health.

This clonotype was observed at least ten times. The DNA for the CDR3 is TGTGCCAGCAGTGCGATCGGACAGGGAAGAGAACATGAGCAGTTCTTC. It translates to CASSAIGQGREHEQFF. This chain links TRBV27 with TRBJ2-1; the match to TRBD1 covers 8 bases. This CDR3 is built from 16 residues. Germline V gene data show CDR1 as MNHEY and CDR2 as SMNVEV (reference sequence). V trimming: 5 bases; J trimming: 8 bases; junction bases outside the gene matches: 14.

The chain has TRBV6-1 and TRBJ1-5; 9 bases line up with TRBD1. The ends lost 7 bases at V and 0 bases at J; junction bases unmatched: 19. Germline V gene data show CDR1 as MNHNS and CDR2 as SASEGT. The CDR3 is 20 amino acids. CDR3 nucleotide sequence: TGTGCCAGCACCCGAACTTTGGGACAGGGCAGGGTCGATAGCAATCAGCCCCAGCATTTT. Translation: CASTRTLGQGRVDSNQPQHF.

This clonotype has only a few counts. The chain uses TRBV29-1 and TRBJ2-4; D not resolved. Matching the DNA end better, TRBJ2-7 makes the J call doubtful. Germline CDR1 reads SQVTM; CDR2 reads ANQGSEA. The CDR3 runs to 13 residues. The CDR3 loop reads CSVAVRNGYEQYF. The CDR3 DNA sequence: TGCAGCGTTGCGGTGCGGAACGGCTACGAGCAGTACTTC.

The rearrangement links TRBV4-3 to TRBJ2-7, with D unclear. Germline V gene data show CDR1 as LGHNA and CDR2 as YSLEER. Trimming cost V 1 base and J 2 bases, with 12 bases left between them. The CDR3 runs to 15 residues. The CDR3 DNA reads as TGCGCCAGCAGCCAAGGGGCAGGTGAAGCCTACGAGCAGTACTTC. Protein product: CASSQGAGEAYEQYF.

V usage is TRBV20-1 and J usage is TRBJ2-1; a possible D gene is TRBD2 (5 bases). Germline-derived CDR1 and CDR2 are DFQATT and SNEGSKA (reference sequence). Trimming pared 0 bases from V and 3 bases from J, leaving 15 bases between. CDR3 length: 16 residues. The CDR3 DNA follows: TGCAGTGCTAGAGATAGCCGAGCGGCGCGCTACAATGAGCAGTTCTTC. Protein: CSARDSRAARYNEQFF.